The sequence of this T cell receptor (beta chain) was determined in a study of T cells in Graves' hyperthyroidism and ophthalmopathy. With 4 bases clipped from V and 8 bases from J, the junction kept 6 bases outside the gene matches. CDR3 size: 15 residues. Germline lookup yields CDR1 SGDLS and CDR2 YYNGEE. Amplified TCR beta CDR3 regions came from RNA transcripts. TCR CDR3 regions were first amplified by RT-PCR with HTBI primers. TCRdb itself ran the multiplex PCR reads through MiXCR, one entry per CDR3 protein. This sample has roughly 750,000 distinct CDR3 sequences; about 16% occur once, and the top ten carry under 9.5%.

The V and J genes are TRBV9 and TRBJ2-1; 13 nucleotides agree with TRBD2. This clonotype was obtained from a man younger than 35 with Graves' hyperthyroidism. Material: blood. The CDR3 spells CASSFAGLAGDEQFF. CDR3 coding DNA: TGTGCCAGCAGCTTTGCTGGACTAGCGGGAGATGAGCAGTTCTTC.